Described below is a single TCR beta chain sequence and its context. This specimen comes from a study of blood T cell repertoires in COVID-19. Study-wide background: The United States, Italy and Spain supplied acute and convalescent COVID-19 samples. PBMCs, B-cell-depleted T cells, or T cells were the source of the cDNA or gDNA that made up the material.

In the authors' methods: From reference gene primer amplification, estimates of nucleated cell counts were derived. TCRdb keeps only in-frame clones here, not all; method: immunoSEQ multiplex PCR. D and trimming come from the DNA, and the V and J calls and clone size come from that table. Of 61,000 or so clones listed, around 88% are singletons. The length of the CDR3 is 13 residues. V lost 5 bases, J lost 0 bases, and 5 bases lay in between. Germline V gene data show CDR1 as LGHNT and CDR2 as FRNRAP. Material for sequencing was peripheral blood. This chain links TRBV12-5 with TRBJ1-3; D is uncertain. The source of this sequence is a woman aged 80 or older with active COVID-19. The CDR3 reads CASGRGSGNTIYF. For the CDR3, the DNA is TGTGCTAGTGGTAGAGGCTCTGGAAACACCATATATTTT.